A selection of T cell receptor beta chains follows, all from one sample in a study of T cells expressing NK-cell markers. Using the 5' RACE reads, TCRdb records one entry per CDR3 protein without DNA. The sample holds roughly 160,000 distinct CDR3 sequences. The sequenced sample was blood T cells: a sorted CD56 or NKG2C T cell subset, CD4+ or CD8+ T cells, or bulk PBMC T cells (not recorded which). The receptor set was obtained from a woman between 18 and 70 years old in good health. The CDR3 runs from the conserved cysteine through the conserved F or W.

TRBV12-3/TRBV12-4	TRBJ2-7	CASSLWAGGAGYEQYF
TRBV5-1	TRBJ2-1	CASSPPMGQGSEQFF
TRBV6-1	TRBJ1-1	CASRQMTGSTEAFF
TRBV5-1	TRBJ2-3	CASSYRGGTDTQYF
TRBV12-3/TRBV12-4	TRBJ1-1	CASSIRNAEAFF
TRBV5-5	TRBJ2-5	CASSPLASGGLETQYF
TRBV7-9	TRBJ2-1	CASSLPGGGEQFF
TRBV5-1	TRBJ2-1	CASRPETSSNEQFF
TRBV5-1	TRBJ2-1	CASSSSGGGFGNEQFF
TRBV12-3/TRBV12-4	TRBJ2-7	CASSFAGGDEQYF
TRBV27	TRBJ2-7	CASSFSTGGEQYF
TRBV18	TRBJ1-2	CASSPLGRPNYGYTF
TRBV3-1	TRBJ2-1	CASSHSSGIYNEQFF
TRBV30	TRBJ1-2	CALQVEPGYGYTF
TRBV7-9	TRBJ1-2	CASSFGTAQGLGYGYTF
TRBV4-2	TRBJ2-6	CASSTVRGPQGSGANVLTF
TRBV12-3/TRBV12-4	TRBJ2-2	CASSSDIFFGELFF
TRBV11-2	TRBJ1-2	CASSHRDAFTGYTF
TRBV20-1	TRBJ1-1	CSATDRADTEAFF
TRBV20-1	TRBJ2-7	CSARAGGANEQYF
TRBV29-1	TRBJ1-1	CSETGGGSNTEAFF
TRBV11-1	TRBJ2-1	CASSLALGPRYNEQFF
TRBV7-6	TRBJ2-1	CASSHFSLAGGNEQFF
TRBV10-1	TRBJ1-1	CASSEGTTSEAFF
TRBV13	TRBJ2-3	CASSDSGLASTDTQYF
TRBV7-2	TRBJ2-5	CASSIRPPETQYF
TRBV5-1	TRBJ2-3	CASSPTSGITDTQYF